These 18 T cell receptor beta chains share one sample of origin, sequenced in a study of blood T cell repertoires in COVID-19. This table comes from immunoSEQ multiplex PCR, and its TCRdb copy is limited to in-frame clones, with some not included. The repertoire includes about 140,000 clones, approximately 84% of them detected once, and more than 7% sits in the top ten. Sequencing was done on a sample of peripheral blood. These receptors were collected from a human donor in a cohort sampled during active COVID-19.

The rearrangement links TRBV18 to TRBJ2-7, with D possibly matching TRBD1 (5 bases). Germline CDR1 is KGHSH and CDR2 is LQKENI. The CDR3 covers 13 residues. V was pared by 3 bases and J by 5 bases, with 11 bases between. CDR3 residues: CASSPKQGNEQYF. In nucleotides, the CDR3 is TGTGCCAGCTCACCCAAGCAGGGAAACGAGCAGTACTTC.

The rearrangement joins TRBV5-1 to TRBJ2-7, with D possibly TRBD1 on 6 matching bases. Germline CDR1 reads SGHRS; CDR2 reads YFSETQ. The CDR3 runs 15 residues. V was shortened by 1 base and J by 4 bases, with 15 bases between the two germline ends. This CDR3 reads CASSLSGGRGYEQYF. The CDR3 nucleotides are TGCGCCAGCAGCTTGAGTGGGGGCAGGGGATACGAGCAGTACTTC.

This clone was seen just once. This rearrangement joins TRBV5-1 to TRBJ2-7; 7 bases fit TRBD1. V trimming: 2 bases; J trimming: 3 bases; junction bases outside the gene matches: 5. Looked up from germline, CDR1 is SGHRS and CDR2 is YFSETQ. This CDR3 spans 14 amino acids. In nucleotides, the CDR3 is TGCGCCAGCAGCTTACGGGACAGCCACTACGAGCAGTACTTC. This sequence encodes CASSLRDSHYEQYF. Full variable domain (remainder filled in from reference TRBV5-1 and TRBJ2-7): KAGVTQTPRYLIKTRGQQVTLSCSPISGHRSVSWYQQTPGQGLQFLFEYFSETQRNKGNFPGRFSGRQFSNSRSEMNVSTLELGDSALYLCASSLRDSHYEQYFGPGTRLTVT.

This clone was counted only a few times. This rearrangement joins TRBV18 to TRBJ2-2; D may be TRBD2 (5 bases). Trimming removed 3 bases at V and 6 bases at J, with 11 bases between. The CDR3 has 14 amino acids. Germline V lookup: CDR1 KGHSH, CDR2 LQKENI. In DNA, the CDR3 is TGTGCCAGCTCACCGAGTTGGGGAGCCGGGGAGCTGTTTTTT. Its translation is CASSPSWGAGELFF.

The CDR3 loop is CASSIVQPNGYTF. Written as DNA, the CDR3 is TGTGCCAGTAGTATCGTACAGCCAAATGGCTACACCTTC. This chain connects TRBV19 to TRBJ1-2; no firm D call. Germline V CDR1 and CDR2: LNHDA, SQIVND (reference sequence). This CDR3 has 13 amino acids. Trimming stripped 3 bases from V and 6 bases from J, with 11 bases between.

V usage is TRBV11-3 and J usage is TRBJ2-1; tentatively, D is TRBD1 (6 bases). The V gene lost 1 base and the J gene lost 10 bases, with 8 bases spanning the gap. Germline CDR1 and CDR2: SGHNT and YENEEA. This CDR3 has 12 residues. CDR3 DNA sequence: TGTGCCAGCAGCTTAGTTCAGGGGGAGCAGTTCTTC. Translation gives CASSLVQGEQFF.

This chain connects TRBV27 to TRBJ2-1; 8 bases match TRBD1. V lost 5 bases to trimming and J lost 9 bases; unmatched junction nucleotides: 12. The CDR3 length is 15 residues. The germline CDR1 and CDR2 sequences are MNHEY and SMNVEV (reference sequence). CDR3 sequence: CASSRNIGQGREQFF. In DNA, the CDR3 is TGTGCCAGCAGTCGAAATATTGGACAGGGCCGTGAGCAGTTCTTC.

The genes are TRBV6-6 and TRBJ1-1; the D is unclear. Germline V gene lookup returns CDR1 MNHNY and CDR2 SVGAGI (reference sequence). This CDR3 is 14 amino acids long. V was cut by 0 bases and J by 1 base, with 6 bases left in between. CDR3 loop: CASSYSRGNTEAFF. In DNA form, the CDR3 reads TGTGCCAGCAGTTACTCGCGAGGGAACACTGAAGCTTTCTTT.

Written as DNA, the CDR3 is TGTGCCAGCAGTTACGATAGGGGGCGCTTTACTGGGGCCAACGTCCTGACTTTC. Its translation: CASSYDRGRFTGANVLTF. The chain couples TRBV6-2 or TRBV6-3 to TRBJ2-6; 7 bases match TRBD1. J gave up 2 bases and V 2 bases, and 9 bases lay outside the gene matches. This CDR3 comprises 18 residues. Looked up from germline, CDR1 is MNHEY and CDR2 is SVGEGT.

The CDR3 spells CASSQSGSNNEQFF. Written as DNA, the CDR3 is TGTGCCAGCAGCCAATCAGGGTCCAACAATGAGCAGTTCTTC. The gene calls are TRBV3-1 (or the pseudogene TRBV3-2) and TRBJ2-1; D is possibly TRBD1 (5 bases). The CDR3 spans 14 residues. The germline CDR1 and CDR2 sequences are LGHDT and YNNKEL (reference sequence). V lost 2 bases to trimming and J lost 5 bases, with 10 bases between them.

CDR3 loop: CASSYGTGDSDTQYF. The CDR3 DNA reads TGTGCCAGCAGCTACGGGACAGGGGATTCGGATACGCAGTATTTT. This chain joins TRBV9 and TRBJ2-3; 10 nucleotides match TRBD1. The CDR3 is 15 amino acids. The J segment lost 6 bases and the V segment lost 4 bases, leaving 8 bases of the junction unmatched. CDR1 and CDR2 from the germline V gene are SGDLS and YYNGEE.

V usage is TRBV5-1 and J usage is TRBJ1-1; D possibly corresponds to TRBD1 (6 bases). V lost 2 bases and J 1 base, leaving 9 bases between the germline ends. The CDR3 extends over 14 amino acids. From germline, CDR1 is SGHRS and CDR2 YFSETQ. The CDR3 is CASSLGGTNTEAFF. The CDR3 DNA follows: TGCGCCAGCAGCTTAGGGGGTACGAACACTGAAGCTTTCTTT.

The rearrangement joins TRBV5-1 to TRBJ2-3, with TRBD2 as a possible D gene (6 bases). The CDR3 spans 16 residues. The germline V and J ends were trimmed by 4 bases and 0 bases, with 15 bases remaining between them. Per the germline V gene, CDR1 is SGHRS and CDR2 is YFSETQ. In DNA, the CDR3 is TGCGCCAGCAGCGTCGGGACTCGCTCTAGCACAGATACGCAGTATTTT. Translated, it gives CASSVGTRSSTDTQYF.

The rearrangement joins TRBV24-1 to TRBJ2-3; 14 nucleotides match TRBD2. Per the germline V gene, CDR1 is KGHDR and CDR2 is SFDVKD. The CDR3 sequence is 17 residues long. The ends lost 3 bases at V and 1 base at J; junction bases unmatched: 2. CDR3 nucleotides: TGTGCCACCAGTGATGCGACTAGCGGGGGGGGCACAGATACGCAGTATTTT. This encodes CATSDATSGGGTDTQYF.

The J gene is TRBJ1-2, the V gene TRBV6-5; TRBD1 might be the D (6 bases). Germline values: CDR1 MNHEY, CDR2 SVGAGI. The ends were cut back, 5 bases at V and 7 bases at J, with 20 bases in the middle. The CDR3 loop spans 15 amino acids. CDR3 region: CASSPRLQGQGGYTF. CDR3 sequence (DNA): TGTGCCAGCAGTCCCCGGTTGCAGGGGCAAGGTGGCTACACCTTC.

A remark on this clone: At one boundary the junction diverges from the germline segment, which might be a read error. The chain's CDR3 is CASRVTGTTTEAFF. DNA of the CDR3: TGCGCCAGCAGAGTCACAGGGACGACCACTGAAGCTTTCTTT. The chain combines TRBV28 with TRBJ1-1; D perhaps matches TRBD1 (6 bases). CDR3 size: 14 residues. Looked up from germline, CDR1 is MDHEN and CDR2 is SYDVKM.

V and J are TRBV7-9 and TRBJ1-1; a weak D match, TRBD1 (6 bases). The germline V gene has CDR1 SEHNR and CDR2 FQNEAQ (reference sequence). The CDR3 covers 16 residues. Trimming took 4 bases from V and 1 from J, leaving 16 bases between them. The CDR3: CASSSALTGSNTEAFF. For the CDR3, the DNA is TGTGCCAGCAGCTCCGCGCTGACAGGATCGAACACTGAAGCTTTCTTT.

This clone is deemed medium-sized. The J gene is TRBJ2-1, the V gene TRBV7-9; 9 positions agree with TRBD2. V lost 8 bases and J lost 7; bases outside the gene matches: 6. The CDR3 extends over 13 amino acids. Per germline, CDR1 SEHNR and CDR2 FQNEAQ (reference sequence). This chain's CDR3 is CASRGGAPNEQFF. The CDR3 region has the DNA TGTGCCAGCCGCGGGGGGGCCCCTAATGAGCAGTTCTTC.